These 14 T cell receptor beta chains were sequenced from one sample in a study of beta chain features in type 1 diabetes. The study's findings and limits: TCRB CDR3 length was moderately but significantly reduced in all four CD4+ subsets of Type 1 diabetes patients.

Isolated RNA was reverse transcribed in full, so expressed TCRB transcripts were sequenced. Generated by immunoSEQ multiplex PCR, the TCRdb table keeps only in-frame clones and is missing some. The sample lists 600,000 or so clones, 9.5% to 15% occurring once. These TCRs' antigens remain unknown. Sequencing input: naive CD4+ T cells from blood. The receptors were gathered from a man in his thirties or forties with type 1 diabetes.

This clone came up a few times. This rearrangement joins TRBV4-2 to TRBJ2-5; 15 bases are a match to TRBD2. J lost 1 base, V lost 3 bases, and 12 bases had no gene match. The CDR3 runs to 20 residues. Germline V gene sequence: CDR1 LGHNA, CDR2 YNFKEQ. CDR3 coding DNA: TGTGCCAGCAGCCATGCCCCCGGGACTAGCGGGGGGCCCCCCCAAGAGACCCAGTACTTC. This translates into CASSHAPGTSGGPPQETQYF.

The rearrangement uses TRBV25-1 and TRBJ1-4, with D maybe TRBD1 (6 bases). The germline CDR1 and CDR2 sequences are MGHDK and SYGVNS. CDR3 size: 16 residues. The V end was cut by 6 bases, the J end by 7 bases, with 21 bases between. The CDR3 DNA reads as TGTGCCAGCAGCGACAATAGGGGGGTGCTTGTTGAAAAACTGTTTTTT. The encoded protein is CASSDNRGVLVEKLFF.

This clone turned up a few times. The chain links TRBV2 to TRBJ1-1; tentatively, D is TRBD1 (5 bases). Trimming pared 10 bases from V and 4 bases from J, leaving 13 bases between. The CDR3 spans 12 residues. Germline CDR1 SNHLY, CDR2 FYNNEI. CDR3 region: CATTGRGTEAFF. Here the CDR3 DNA reads TGTGCCACCACGGGACGGGGCACTGAAGCTTTCTTT.

The chain's CDR3 is CASSIQRNYEQYF. DNA for the CDR3: TGTGCCAGTAGTATCCAGCGGAACTACGAGCAGTACTTC. V is TRBV19 and J is TRBJ2-7, with a tentative D call TRBD2 (5 bases). Between the trimmed V and J ends, which lost 3 bases and 3 bases, there was a span of 9 bases. This CDR3 is 13 amino acids long. The germline gives CDR1 LNHDA, CDR2 SQIVND (reference sequence).

This clone was picked up a small number of times. This sequence joins TRBV7-9 and TRBJ2-7; possibly TRBD1 for D (6 bases). V dropped 5 bases and J dropped 0 bases, with 23 bases sitting between them. The CDR3 loop spans 18 amino acids. Germline values: CDR1 SEHNR, CDR2 FQNEAQ (reference sequence). The CDR3 here is CASSTGNLRGPISYEQYF. The CDR3 DNA follows: TGTGCCAGCAGCACCGGAAACCTCAGGGGCCCAATCTCCTACGAGCAGTACTTC.

The CDR3 coding sequence is TGCGCCAGCAGCCAAGGGACAGGGACTAATGAAAAACTGTTTTTT. Translating gives CASSQGTGTNEKLFF. This chain joins TRBV4-3 and TRBJ1-4; the match to TRBD1 covers 8 bases. V trimming: 1 base; J trimming: 2 bases; junction bases outside the gene matches: 0. The CDR3 contains 15 residues. Looked up from germline, CDR1 is LGHNA and CDR2 is YSLEER.

V usage is TRBV2 and J usage is TRBJ2-1; the D gene is possibly TRBD2 (7 bases). The CDR3 consists of 15 residues. Germline V lookup: CDR1 SNHLY, CDR2 FYNNEI. V shed 4 bases and J shed 7 bases, with 17 bases lying between them. The CDR3 protein is CASSVSGGAINEQFF. CDR3 nucleotide sequence: TGTGCCAGCAGTGTATCGGGGGGCGCGATTAATGAGCAGTTCTTC.

This clone has only a few counts. The V call is TRBV2, the J call TRBJ1-1; D might be TRBD1 (6 bases). Germline CDR1 and CDR2: SNHLY and FYNNEI. Trimming pared 7 bases from V and 1 base from J, leaving 7 bases between. The CDR3 length is 12 residues. The CDR3 DNA follows: TGTGCCAGCACACAGGGGAACACTGAAGCTTTCTTT. This sequence encodes CASTQGNTEAFF.

In its sample, this clone was seen a few times. CDR3 residues: CASSPLAGGFIGTQYF. In nucleotides, the CDR3 is TGTGCCAGCAGTCCCCTAGCGGGGGGTTTTATTGGGACCCAGTACTTC. The chain couples TRBV7-2 to TRBJ2-5; 11 nucleotides align to TRBD2. CDR1 is SGHTA and CDR2 is FQGNSA in the germline V gene. This CDR3 spans 16 amino acids. J lost 7 bases, V lost 6 bases, and 13 bases had no gene match.

This clone was seen a few times. The V call is TRBV30, the J call TRBJ1-1, with TRBD1 as a possible D gene (5 bases). CDR3 size: 14 residues. Germline V gives CDR1 GTSNPN, CDR2 SVGIG (reference sequence). V gave up 2 bases and J gave up 6 bases, with 16 bases separating them. This CDR3 is CAWSSGRWAAEAFF. DNA of the CDR3: TGTGCCTGGAGTTCGGGACGCTGGGCGGCTGAAGCTTTCTTT.

In its sample, this clone was seen a few times. The chain has TRBV11-3 and TRBJ1-1, with a possible D match to TRBD1 (5 bases). The CDR3 covers 12 residues. Trimming removed 4 bases from V and 5 bases from J, with 8 bases in between. CDR1 SGHNT and CDR2 YENEEA come from the germline V gene. Written as DNA, the CDR3 is TGTGCCAGCAGCTGGGGGGTTACTGAAGCTTTCTTT. It specifies CASSWGVTEAFF.

Comment on this clone: The same CDR3 also results from other DNA sequences found in this sample. The chain has TRBV2 and TRBJ2-5; TRBD2 matches at 12 bases. V lost 4 bases and J lost 4; bases outside the gene matches: 4. CDR1 and CDR2 from the germline V gene are SNHLY and FYNNEI. There are 15 residues in the CDR3. The CDR3 loop reads CASSGASGGAETQYF. Written as DNA, the CDR3 is TGTGCCAGCAGTGGAGCTAGCGGGGGGGCAGAGACCCAGTACTTC. The full variable domain, rest sourced from reference TRBV2 and TRBJ2-5, is EPEVTQTPSHQVTQMGQEVILRCVPISNHLYFYWYRQILGQKVEFLVSFYNNEISEKSEIFDDQFSVERPDGSNFTLKIRSTKLEDSAMYFCASSGASGGAETQYFGPGTRLLVL.

This chain joins TRBV5-6 and TRBJ2-1; a weak D match, TRBD2 (5 bases). V lost 2 bases, J lost 4 bases, and 13 bases lay in between. The CDR3 is 15 amino acids. CDR1 and CDR2 from the germline V gene are SGHDT and YYEEEE. The CDR3 DNA reads TGTGCCAGCAGCTTTCCCGGGATGCCATACAATGAGCAGTTCTTC. Its translation: CASSFPGMPYNEQFF.

A few counts support this clone. The V call is TRBV5-1, the J call TRBJ2-1; D ambiguous. The CDR3 is 13 residues long. Germline V gives CDR1 SGHRS, CDR2 YFSETQ. Trimming pared 2 bases from V and 8 bases from J, leaving 11 bases between. CDR3 nucleotides: TGCGCCAGCAGCTTTGTCGGAAGCGATGAGCAGTTCTTC. Its translation is CASSFVGSDEQFF.